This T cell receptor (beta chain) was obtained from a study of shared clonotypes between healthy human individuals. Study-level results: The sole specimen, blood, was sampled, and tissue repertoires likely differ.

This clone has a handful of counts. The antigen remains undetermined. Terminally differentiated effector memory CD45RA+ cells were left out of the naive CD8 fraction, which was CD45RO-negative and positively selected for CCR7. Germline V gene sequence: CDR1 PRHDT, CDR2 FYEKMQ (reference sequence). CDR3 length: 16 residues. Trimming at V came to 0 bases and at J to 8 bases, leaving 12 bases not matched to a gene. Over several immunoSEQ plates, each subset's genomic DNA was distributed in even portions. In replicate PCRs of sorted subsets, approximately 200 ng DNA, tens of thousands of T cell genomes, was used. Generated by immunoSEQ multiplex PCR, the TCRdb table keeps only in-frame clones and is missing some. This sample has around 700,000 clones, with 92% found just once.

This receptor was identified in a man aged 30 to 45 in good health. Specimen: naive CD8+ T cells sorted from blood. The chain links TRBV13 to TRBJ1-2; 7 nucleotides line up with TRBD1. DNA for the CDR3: TGTGCCAGCAGCTTAGGACAGACAGGGCATACAAGGGGCTACACCTTC. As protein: CASSLGQTGHTRGYTF.